The 28 T cell receptor beta chains reported below all come from one sample, sequenced in a study of shared clonotypes between healthy human individuals. Some clones are missing from TCRdb's copy, which holds only in-frame ones; the method was immunoSEQ multiplex PCR. The table has hundreds of thousands of clones, about 74% seen once. The sequenced sample was memory CD4+ T cells sorted from blood. Subset specified: CD45RA-negative fraction. The receptors here all came from a woman in her twenties or thirties in good health.

This chain uses TRBV4-1 with TRBJ1-4; D is possibly TRBD1 (5 bases). V lost 1 base and J 4 bases, leaving 13 bases between the germline ends. CDR1 is MGHRA, CDR2 YSYEKL, per germline. The CDR3 loop spans 16 amino acids. The CDR3 sequence is CASSQGISRVNEKLFF. The CDR3 bases are TGCGCCAGCAGCCAAGGTATAAGCAGGGTTAATGAAAAACTGTTTTTT.

The chain couples TRBV27 to TRBJ2-7; 8 bases agree with TRBD2. V shed 4 bases, J shed 3 bases, and the junction held 8 bases outside the gene matches. CDR1 and CDR2 (germline): MNHEY, SMNVEV (reference sequence). The CDR3 spans 15 residues. The CDR3 DNA follows: TGTGCCAGCAGTTCCCCGAGCGGGACTAGCTACGAGCAGTACTTC. The encoded protein is CASSSPSGTSYEQYF.

The chain has TRBV11-2 and TRBJ2-5; the D is unclear. The V and J ends lost 2 bases and 5 bases respectively, with 15 bases between them. The CDR3 has 15 amino acids. Germline V gene lookup returns CDR1 SGHAT and CDR2 FQNNGV. The DNA of the CDR3 is TGTGCCAGCAGCTTAAATCTGGGATCGGTTGAGACCCAGTACTTC. This encodes CASSLNLGSVETQYF.

This clone was detected a few times. This chain uses TRBV5-1 with TRBJ2-3; D might be TRBD1 (5 bases). Germline V gives CDR1 SGHRS, CDR2 YFSETQ. The CDR3 contains 15 residues. V lost 1 base, J lost 5 bases, and 14 bases lay in between. CDR3 protein: CASSLSGHSGDTQYF. The CDR3 coding sequence is TGCGCCAGCAGCTTGAGTGGACACAGTGGAGATACGCAGTATTTT.

The chain joins TRBV4-1 to TRBJ2-6; D is uncertain. Germline CDR1 and CDR2: MGHRA and YSYEKL. The CDR3 contains 14 residues. Between the trimmed V and J ends, which lost 3 bases and 2 bases, there was a span of 5 bases. This CDR3 is CASSHDTGANVLTF. CDR3 coding DNA: TGCGCCAGCAGCCATGACACTGGGGCCAACGTCCTGACTTTC.

The chain is built from TRBV5-4 and TRBJ1-1; no firm D call. The ends were cut back, 2 bases at V and 2 bases at J, with 10 bases in the middle. This CDR3 is built from 14 residues. Germline V lookup: CDR1 SGHNT, CDR2 YYREEE (reference sequence). The CDR3 loop reads CASSFDISNTEAFF. In DNA, the CDR3 is TGTGCCAGCAGCTTTGATATCAGCAACACTGAAGCTTTCTTT.

This clone was found a few times. Other nucleotide sequences from this sample produce the same CDR3. V gene TRBV6-1 combines with J gene TRBJ1-2; a possible D gene is TRBD1 (5 bases). CDR1 and CDR2 (germline): MNHNS, SASEGT. The V and J ends lost 1 base and 4 bases respectively, with 7 bases between them. The CDR3 loop spans 13 amino acids. CDR3 loop: CASSEVGGYGYTF. CDR3 coding DNA: TGTGCCAGCAGTGAAGTGGGGGGCTATGGCTACACCTTC.

There are a few counts of this clone. The rearrangement links TRBV30 to TRBJ2-5; 10 nucleotides line up with TRBD2. Germline CDR1 and CDR2: GTSNPN and SVGIG (reference sequence). The trim removed 2 bases at V and 5 bases at J, leaving 8 bases unmatched. The CDR3 runs 15 residues. CDR3 DNA sequence: TGTGCCTGGAGTTCCCGCCTAGCGGGAGTGGAGACCCAGTACTTC. As protein: CAWSSRLAGVETQYF.

A few counts support this clone. The chain combines TRBV29-1 with TRBJ2-1, with TRBD2 matching over 7 bases. V lost 3 bases and J lost 2; bases outside the gene matches: 4. In germline, CDR1 is SQVTM, CDR2 ANQGSEA. The CDR3 runs to 14 residues. The CDR3 loop is CSVELAVTYNEQFF. CDR3 bases: TGCAGCGTTGAGCTAGCGGTGACCTACAATGAGCAGTTCTTC.

The gene calls are TRBV7-9 and TRBJ2-3, with 9 bases that match TRBD1. The V and J ends lost 5 bases and 4 bases, in that order; junction bases with no gene match: 13. The germline V gene has CDR1 SEHNR and CDR2 FQNEAQ (reference sequence). This CDR3 has 17 residues. CDR3 protein: CASSPTWGQGISDTQYF. The CDR3 bases are TGTGCCAGCAGCCCTACCTGGGGACAGGGTATATCAGATACGCAGTATTTT.

The chain employs TRBV2 and TRBJ2-3, with D perhaps given as TRBD1 or TRBD2 (6 bases each). CDR1 is SNHLY and CDR2 is FYNNEI in the germline V gene. The V gene lost 5 bases and the J gene lost 1 base, with 13 bases spanning the gap. The CDR3 loop spans 15 amino acids. CDR3 nucleotide sequence: TGTGCCAGCAGTTGGGGGGCCCATGGCACAGATACGCAGTATTTT. The encoded protein is CASSWGAHGTDTQYF.

V usage is TRBV7-9 and J usage is TRBJ2-5, with TRBD2 identical over 13 bases. V was clipped by 5 bases and J by 5 bases; unmatched bases: 5. The CDR3 is 15 residues long. CDR1 and CDR2 from the germline V gene are SEHNR and FQNEAQ (reference sequence). CDR3 loop: CASSGGLAGRETQYF. The CDR3 DNA reads as TGTGCCAGCAGCGGGGGACTAGCGGGACGGGAGACCCAGTACTTC. Variable domain in full (rest from reference TRBV7-9 and TRBJ2-5): DTGVSQNPRHKITKRGQNVTFRCDPISEHNRLYWYRQTLGQGPEFLTYFQNEAQLEKSRLLSDRFSAERPKGSFSTLEIQRTEQGDSAMYLCASSGGLAGRETQYFGPGTRLLVL.

The chain combines TRBV19 with TRBJ1-5; D possibly corresponds to TRBD1 (6 bases). Trimming stripped 6 bases from V and 0 bases from J, with 12 bases between. The CDR3 contains 15 residues. CDR1 and CDR2 from the germline V gene are LNHDA and SQIVND (reference sequence). The CDR3 is CASRPPGVSNQPQHF. The CDR3 DNA is TGTGCCAGTAGACCCCCAGGGGTTAGCAATCAGCCCCAGCATTTT.

This chain links TRBV7-3 with TRBJ1-1, with D tentatively TRBD1 (6 bases). The ends were cut back, 9 bases at V and 1 base at J, with 12 bases in the middle. Germline lookup yields CDR1 SGHTA and CDR2 FQGTGA. CDR3 length: 13 amino acids. CDR3 coding DNA: TGTGCCAGTGGACAGCAAGAGAACACTGAAGCTTTCTTT. Its protein is CASGQQENTEAFF.

This rearrangement joins TRBV2 to TRBJ1-2; 7 nucleotides match TRBD1. Germline CDR1 is SNHLY and CDR2 is FYNNEI. This CDR3 is 14 amino acids long. V shed 6 bases, J shed 6 bases, and the junction held 10 bases outside the gene matches. DNA of the CDR3: TGTGCCAGCAGACAACAGGGGAAAGTGGATGGCTACACCTTC. Translation: CASRQQGKVDGYTF.

The V gene is TRBV25-1, the J gene TRBJ2-7, with TRBD2 matching over 7 bases. Germline V CDR1 and CDR2: MGHDK, SYGVNS. V lost 2 bases, J lost 1 base, and 5 bases stayed unmatched. CDR3 length: 15 amino acids. The CDR3 bases are TGTGCCAGCAGTGAACGGGTGGGAGGGTCCTACGAGCAGTACTTC. This sequence encodes CASSERVGGSYEQYF.

This clone was observed a handful of times. The rearrangement uses TRBV28 and TRBJ2-2; 10 positions match TRBD2. V lost 6 bases, J lost 3 bases, and 10 bases stayed unmatched. Germline lookup yields CDR1 MDHEN and CDR2 SYDVKM. CDR3 length: 17 residues. CDR3 sequence (DNA): TGTGCCAGCAGGCCTATTCTAGCGGGAGTTTACACCGGGGAGCTGTTTTTT. Its protein product is CASRPILAGVYTGELFF.

This clone occurred a few times. This chain joins TRBV11-2 and TRBJ2-5, with D possibly matching TRBD1 (6 bases). V was clipped by 5 bases and J by 4 bases, with 14 bases between them. The CDR3 has 14 residues. Per germline, CDR1 SGHAT and CDR2 FQNNGV. CDR3 nucleotide sequence: TGTGCCAGCAGCCAAACAGGGAAAGGAGAGACCCAGTACTTC. Its protein is CASSQTGKGETQYF.

This clone appeared many times. The chain joins TRBV19 to TRBJ2-7; D possibly corresponds to TRBD2 (6 bases). The CDR3 runs to 15 residues. In germline, CDR1 is LNHDA, CDR2 SQIVND (reference sequence). V lost 5 bases and J 1 base, leaving 15 bases between the germline ends. CDR3 bases: TGTGCCAGTAGTGTATCCTGGGAGGTATCCTACGAGCAGTACTTC. It codes for CASSVSWEVSYEQYF.

The rearrangement links TRBV7-9 to TRBJ1-4; D might be TRBD1 (6 bases). In germline, CDR1 is SEHNR, CDR2 FQNEAQ (reference sequence). The CDR3 spans 16 residues. The V end lost 0 bases, the J end lost 0 bases, and 8 bases lay between the germline ends. The DNA for the CDR3 is TGTGCCAGCAGCTTAGCGTCAGGGGCAACTAATGAAAAACTGTTTTTT. Amino acid sequence: CASSLASGATNEKLFF.

CDR3 in DNA: TGTGCCAGCAGTGAGGCTAGCGGGGGCCAAGAGACCCAGTACTTC. Translated, it gives CASSEASGGQETQYF. V usage is TRBV6-1 and J usage is TRBJ2-5; 10 bases agree with TRBD2. Losses at the gene ends were 3 bases for V and 1 base for J; bases not matched to a gene: 2. Germline-derived CDR1 and CDR2 are MNHNS and SASEGT. The CDR3 has 15 residues.

V gene TRBV5-1 combines with J gene TRBJ2-7, with TRBD2 matching over 13 bases. The CDR3 loop spans 16 amino acids. Germline loops: CDR1 SGHRS, CDR2 YFSETQ. Germline trimming cut 4 bases from V and 7 bases from J; bases unmatched to any gene: 11. DNA of the CDR3: TGCGCCAGCAGCGCGGGACGGACTAGCGGGAGCGGGGAGCAGTACTTC. Amino acids: CASSAGRTSGSGEQYF.

Only one count was recorded for this clone. The V call is TRBV29-1, the J call TRBJ2-3, with 9 bases fitting TRBD2. Germline assignment: CDR1 SQVTM and CDR2 ANQGSEA. The CDR3 extends over 12 amino acids. The CDR3 protein is CAEAGGSNTQYF. DNA for the CDR3: TGCGCGGAAGCGGGAGGCTCAAATACGCAGTATTTT.

As concerns this clone: Other DNA sequences in this sample translate to the same CDR3. The rearrangement links TRBV7-2 to TRBJ1-5; D not resolved. Looked up from germline, CDR1 is SGHTA and CDR2 is FQGNSA. The CDR3 contains 15 residues. The germline V and J ends were trimmed by 1 base and 1 base, with 8 bases remaining between them. The CDR3 region is CASSLEALSNQPQHF. The DNA of the CDR3 is TGTGCCAGCAGCTTAGAGGCCCTAAGCAATCAGCCCCAGCATTTT.

About this clone itself: A far larger clone is just one base off, so this is likely a read error. CDR3 sequence (DNA): TGTGCCAGCAGCTTAGACCCACTAGCGGGAGCTGGGGCCAACATCCTGACTTTC. Its protein is CASSLDPLAGAGANILTF. This sequence joins TRBV7-3 and TRBJ2-6; 11 bases are a match to TRBD2. Germline CDR1 and CDR2: SGHTA and FQGTGA. The CDR3 sequence is 18 residues long.

This clone was recorded many times. This chain links TRBV11-3 with TRBJ2-1; 11 bases fit TRBD2. The CDR3 length is 15 residues. Germline V gene sequence: CDR1 SGHNT, CDR2 YENEEA. J gave up 7 bases and V 2 bases, and 4 bases lay outside the gene matches. CDR3 region: CASSLIAGGWNEQFF. CDR3 nucleotides: TGTGCCAGCAGCTTAATAGCGGGAGGGTGGAATGAGCAGTTCTTC.

The rearrangement joins TRBV27 to TRBJ2-5, with TRBD1 matching over 10 bases. The germline V gene encodes CDR1 MNHEY and CDR2 SMNVEV (reference sequence). The CDR3 has 14 residues. V shed 6 bases, J shed 5 bases, and the junction held 6 bases outside the gene matches. CDR3 region: CASRRQGARETQYF. The CDR3 DNA reads TGTGCCAGCAGGCGACAGGGGGCCCGGGAGACCCAGTACTTC.

Turning to this clone: At the DNA level, this CDR3 is encoded by other sequences in the same sample as well. The rearrangement uses TRBV2 and TRBJ2-3; D call uncertain. Trimming cost V 7 bases and J 3 bases, with 5 bases left between them. The CDR3 is 11 amino acids. Germline V lookup: CDR1 SNHLY, CDR2 FYNNEI. The CDR3 DNA follows: TGTGCCAGCACCGGAACAGATACGCAGTATTTT. This sequence encodes CASTGTDTQYF.